This T cell receptor (beta chain) was identified in a study of CXCR3-negative and CXCR3-positive naive CD8 T cells. Study-wide context: Overall TRB read output was about 140 million, and each library contained about 1.5 +/- 0.3 million reads.

Subsets of CD8+ T cells were each sorted in triplicate at around 320,000 cells apiece. General study points: Partial loss of CXCR3 expression followed cryopreservation; most assays used fresh PBMCs. CXCR3-positive naive cells carried more hydrophobic TRB CDR3s than CXCR3-negative naive cells did. High diversity, comparable across both naive subsets, contrasted with much lower diversity in memory CD8+ cells.

This CDR3 has 16 residues. The TRB libraries of cDNA were built by UMI-labeled 5' RACE. TCRdb reanalyzed the 5' RACE reads and collapses them to one entry per CDR3 protein, without DNA. The table lists some 120,000 distinct CDR3 sequences. Remarks on this clonotype: Its antigen is undetermined.

This clonotype was obtained from a human donor in good health. Some clones in this sample may be carry-over from other donors' samples. The sample was naive CXCR3+ CD8+ T cells from blood. Described subset: CD45RO-CCR7+CD27+CD95- naive CD8+ T cells expressing CXCR3 (TNR3+). V gene TRBV12-3 or TRBV12-4 combines with J gene TRBJ1-1; lacking DNA, the TRBD1 call made by TCRdb goes unchecked. This CDR3 is CASSTPEGLVNTEAFF.